The T cell receptor beta chain under discussion was sequenced for a study of radiation and T cells in renal cell carcinoma (dated by TCRdb to 2020 to 2021). Context from the whole study: Samples came from a clinical trial, in which primary renal cell carcinomas received 15 Gy stereotactic body radiation therapy followed by nephrectomy 4 weeks later. TCR beta sequencing covered 53 samples in total, comprising around 26 tumors and about 27 peripheral blood samples. Across all 53 samples, several million unique CDR3 nucleotide sequences encoding about 2.4 million unique CDR3 amino acid sequences were identified. Overall study outcomes, separate from this receptor: Because pretreatment tumor biopsies were not available, the baseline intratumoral presence of clonotypes could not be determined. In blood, the top tumor clonotypes increased between baseline and 2 weeks post-radiation and then shrank by 4 weeks, which suggests that tumor-resident clones expanded only transiently. The single-armed trial design could not address effects of radiation dose or scheduling on the TCR repertoire. Tracking of blood repertoire dynamics stopped at approximately 4 weeks after treatment, with no follow-up past that point.

CDR3 length: 16 amino acids, cysteine to phenylalanine. The read is trimmed to its CDR3 DNA, 48 bases read in frame from base 1. CDR1 LNHDA and CDR2 SQIVND are derived from the germline V gene (reference sequence). Trimming leaves V shorter by 3 bases and J shorter by 8 bases, with the junction holding 7 bases beyond the gene matches. Concerning this clone: What antigen it recognizes has not been identified. Per-base quality was not reported, and no clone a single base away is much larger than it.

The immunoSEQ kit was used, according to the manufacturer's recommendations, to generate TCR beta libraries from genomic DNA. To prepare libraries, a first multiplex PCR with proprietary primers was run, followed by a second PCR that added unique barcodes, and a bead cleanup was done after each round. Each sample batch included a kit-provided positive control reaction and a negative control reaction. The final libraries were assessed on an Agilent 4200 TapeStation D1000 ScreenTape, pooled by volume, and quantified by qPCR. An Illumina NextSeq500 fitted with a MidOutput 150-cycle cartridge performed the sequencing, running 156 Read1 cycles and 15 Index1 cycles with the kit's custom primers. The pooled library was loaded at around 1 pM, and roughly 20% PhiX control was spiked in. The paper's processing steps were these. Vendor-processed data were analyzed in R, and a clonotype was defined as all T cells sharing the same CDR3 nucleotide sequence. In the clone abundance analyses, frequencies in each sample were normalized to that sample's 10,000 most abundant clones. Public T cell clones, which averaged fewer than five per sample, were excluded before analysis. A difference in abundance of at least 32-fold between compartments was used to define tumor-enriched and baseline blood-enriched clonotypes. A beta-binomial differential abundance model was applied to find clonotypes that expanded or contracted between blood time points. Similarity between tumor and blood repertoires was quantified using the Baroni-Urbani and Buser coefficient, and groups were compared with two-tailed Wilcoxon tests in R. Held by TCRdb, this immuneACCESS table contains in-frame sequences only and omits some clones. Under half of the omission traces to an unresolved V gene where checked; the cause of the rest is unknown. That table gives V, J and clone size, and the DNA gave D and trimming. The sample has roughly 130,000 clones on record, 88% of them singletons. The ten largest clones represent 4.5% to 7.5% of the sample.

What the time point label conveys for this sample: blood 2 weeks post-SBRT. The treatment or condition label corresponds to: 15 Gy SBRT to primary tumor, nephrectomy 4 weeks later. Serial peripheral blood from radiation-treated patients was sampled at baseline, 2 weeks and 4 weeks after SBRT to track tumor-enriched clonotypes. Renal cell carcinoma with clear cell pathology was present in all patients. The QIAamp DNA Blood Mini Kit (Qiagen) was used to prepare genomic DNA for TCR sequencing. The analyses included only samples that passed all quality control checks. Specimen: blood, collected from a patient whose treatment included radiotherapy and nephrectomy. The sequence was obtained from a woman aged 70-85 years with renal cell carcinoma. This chain joins TRBV19 to TRBJ2-1; TRBD2 aligns with 13 central bases. The CDR3 amino acid sequence is: CASSIWTSGGNHEQFF. The base sequence is TGTGCCAGTAGTATCTGGACTAGCGGGGGTAACCATGAGCAGTTCTTC.